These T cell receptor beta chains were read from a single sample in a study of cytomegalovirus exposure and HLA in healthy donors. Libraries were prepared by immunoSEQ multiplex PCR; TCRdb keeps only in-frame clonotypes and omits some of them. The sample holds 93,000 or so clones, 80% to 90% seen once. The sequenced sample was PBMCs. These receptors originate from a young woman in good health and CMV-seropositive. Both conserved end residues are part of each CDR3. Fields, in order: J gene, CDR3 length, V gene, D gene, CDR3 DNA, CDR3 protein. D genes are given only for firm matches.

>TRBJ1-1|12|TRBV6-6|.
TGTGCCAGCAGCGAGACTGGCACTGAAGCTTTCTTT
CASSETGTEAFF
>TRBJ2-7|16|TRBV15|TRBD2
TGTGCCACCAGGCGCTCGGGCGGGAGGCTTTCCTACGAGCAGTACTTC
CATRRSGGRLSYEQYF
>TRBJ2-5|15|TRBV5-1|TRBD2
TGCGCCAGCAAAGGTCTAGCGGGACCCCAGGAGACCCAGTACTTC
CASKGLAGPQETQYF
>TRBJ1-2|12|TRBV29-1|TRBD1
TGCAGCGTTGAGAGGACAGGGTATGGCTACACCTTC
CSVERTGYGYTF
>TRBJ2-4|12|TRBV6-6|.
TGTGCCAGCAGTCAAGCCCGGGACATTCAGTACTTC
CASSQARDIQYF
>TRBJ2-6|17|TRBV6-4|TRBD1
TGTGCCAGCAGGGCCGGGACAGGGGGCCCTGGGGCCAACGTCCTGACTTTC
CASRAGTGGPGANVLTF
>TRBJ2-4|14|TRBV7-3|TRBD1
TGTGCCAGCAGCGCTCAGGGGGACAAAAACATTCAGTACTTC
CASSAQGDKNIQYF
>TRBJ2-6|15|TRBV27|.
TGTGCCAGCAGTCCGCGGGTCTCTGGGGCCAACGTCCTGACTTTC
CASSPRVSGANVLTF
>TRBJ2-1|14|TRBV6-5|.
TGTGCCAGCGTAGGGGGACCCCGAGGGGATGAGCAGTTCTTC
CASVGGPRGDEQFF
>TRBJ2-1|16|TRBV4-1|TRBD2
TGCGCCAGCAGCAAAAGGACTAGTTCCTACTACAATGAGCAGTTCTTC
CASSKRTSSYYNEQFF